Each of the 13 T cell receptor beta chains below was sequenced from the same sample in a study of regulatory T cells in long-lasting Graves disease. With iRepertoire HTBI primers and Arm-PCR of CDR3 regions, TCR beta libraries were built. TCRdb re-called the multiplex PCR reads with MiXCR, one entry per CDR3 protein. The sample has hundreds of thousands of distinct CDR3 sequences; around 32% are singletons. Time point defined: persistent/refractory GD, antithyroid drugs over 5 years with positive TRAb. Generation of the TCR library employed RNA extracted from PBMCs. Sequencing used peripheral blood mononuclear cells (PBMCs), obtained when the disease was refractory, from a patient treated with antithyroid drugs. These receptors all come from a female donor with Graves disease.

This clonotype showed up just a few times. CDR3 sequence reads: CASSSLPLRDGYTF. CDR3 sequence (DNA): TGTGCCAGCAGTTCACTACCGCTCAGGGATGGCTACACCTTC. V gene TRBV28 combines with J gene TRBJ1-2, with D maybe TRBD1 (5 bases). Germline V lookup: CDR1 MDHEN, CDR2 SYDVKM. The CDR3 is made up of 14 amino acids. V gave up 4 bases and J gave up 6 bases, with 15 bases separating them.

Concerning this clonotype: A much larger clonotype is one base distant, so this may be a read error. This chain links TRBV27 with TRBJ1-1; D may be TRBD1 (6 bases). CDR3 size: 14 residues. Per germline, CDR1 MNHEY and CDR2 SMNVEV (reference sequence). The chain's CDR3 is CASSQSTGDTEALF. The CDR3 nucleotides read TGTGCCAGCAGTCAATCGACGGGGGACACTGAAGCTCTCTTT.

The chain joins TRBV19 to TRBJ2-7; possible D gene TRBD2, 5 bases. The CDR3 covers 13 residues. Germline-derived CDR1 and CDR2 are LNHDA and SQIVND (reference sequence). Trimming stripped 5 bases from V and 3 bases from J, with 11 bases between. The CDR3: CASSSGVNYEQYF. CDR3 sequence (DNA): TGTGCCAGTAGTTCCGGGGTTAACTACGAGCAGTACTTC. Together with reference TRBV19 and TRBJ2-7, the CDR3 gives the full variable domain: DGGITQSPKYLFRKEGQNVTLSCEQNLNHDAMYWYRQDPGQGLRLIYYSQIVNDFQKGDIAEGYSVSREKKESFPLTVTSAQKNPTAFYLCASSSGVNYEQYFGPGTRLTVT.

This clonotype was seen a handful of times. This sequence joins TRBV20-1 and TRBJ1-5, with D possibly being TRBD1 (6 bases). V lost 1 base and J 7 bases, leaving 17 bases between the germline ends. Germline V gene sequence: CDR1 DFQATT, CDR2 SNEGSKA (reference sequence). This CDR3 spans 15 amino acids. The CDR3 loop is CSARGMSGAGQPQHF. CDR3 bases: TGCAGTGCTAGAGGGATGTCGGGGGCAGGACAGCCCCAGCATTTT.

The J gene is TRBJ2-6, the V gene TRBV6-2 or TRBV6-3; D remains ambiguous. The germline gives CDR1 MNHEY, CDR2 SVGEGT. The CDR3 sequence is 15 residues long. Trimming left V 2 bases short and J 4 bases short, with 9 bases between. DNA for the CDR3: TGTGCCAGCAGTTACGGCCCGACCGGGGCCAACGTCCTGACTTTC. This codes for CASSYGPTGANVLTF.

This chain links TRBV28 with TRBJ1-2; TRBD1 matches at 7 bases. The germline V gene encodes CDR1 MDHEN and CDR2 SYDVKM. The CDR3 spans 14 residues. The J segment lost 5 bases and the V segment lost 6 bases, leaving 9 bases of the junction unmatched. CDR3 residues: CASSLEAGGYGYTF. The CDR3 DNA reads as TGTGCCAGCAGCTTGGAGGCAGGGGGATATGGCTACACCTTC.

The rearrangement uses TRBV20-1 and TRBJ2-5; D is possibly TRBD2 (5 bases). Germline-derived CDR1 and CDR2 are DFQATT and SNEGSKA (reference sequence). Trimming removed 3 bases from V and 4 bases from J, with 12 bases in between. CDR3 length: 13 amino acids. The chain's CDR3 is CSASAGVRETQYF. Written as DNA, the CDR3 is TGCAGTGCTAGTGCCGGGGTTCGAGAGACCCAGTACTTC.

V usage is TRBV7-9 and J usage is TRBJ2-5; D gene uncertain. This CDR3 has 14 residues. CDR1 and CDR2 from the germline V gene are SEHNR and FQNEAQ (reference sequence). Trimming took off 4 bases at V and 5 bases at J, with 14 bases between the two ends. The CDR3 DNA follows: TGTGCCAGCAGCTCGCCCGAGGTTGGGGAGACCCAGTACTTC. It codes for CASSSPEVGETQYF.

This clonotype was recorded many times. CDR3 region: CASSLVQFYQPQHF. CDR3 nucleotides: TGTGCCAGCAGTTTAGTACAGTTCTATCAGCCCCAGCATTTT. The rearrangement uses TRBV28 and TRBJ1-5, with D hard to call. CDR1 and CDR2 (germline): MDHEN, SYDVKM. Between the trimmed V and J ends, which lost 2 bases and 5 bases, there was a span of 10 bases. CDR3 length: 14 amino acids.

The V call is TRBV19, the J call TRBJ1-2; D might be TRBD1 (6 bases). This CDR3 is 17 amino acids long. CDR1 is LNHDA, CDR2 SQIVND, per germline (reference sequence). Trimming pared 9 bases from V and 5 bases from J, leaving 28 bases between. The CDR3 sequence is CASHRAQLAGGSYGYTF. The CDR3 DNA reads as TGTGCCAGCCACAGGGCCCAATTGGCGGGGGGCTCGTATGGCTACACCTTC.

DNA of the CDR3: TGTGCCAGCAGCTCGCCCCGGGACGGGGGTTACGAGCAGTACTTC. Protein sequence: CASSSPRDGGYEQYF. The J gene is TRBJ2-7, the V gene TRBV11-2; the D gene is possibly TRBD2 (6 bases). Germline V gives CDR1 SGHAT, CDR2 FQNNGV. The CDR3 contains 15 residues. Trimming took 4 bases from V and 4 from J, leaving 17 bases between them.

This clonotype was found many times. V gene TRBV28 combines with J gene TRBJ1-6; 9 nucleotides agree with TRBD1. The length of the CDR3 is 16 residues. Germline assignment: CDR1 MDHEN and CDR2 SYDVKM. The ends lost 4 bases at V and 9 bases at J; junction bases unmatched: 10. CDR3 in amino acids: CASSSHGQGRSSPLHF. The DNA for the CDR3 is TGTGCCAGCAGTTCCCACGGACAGGGGAGATCTTCACCCCTCCACTTT.

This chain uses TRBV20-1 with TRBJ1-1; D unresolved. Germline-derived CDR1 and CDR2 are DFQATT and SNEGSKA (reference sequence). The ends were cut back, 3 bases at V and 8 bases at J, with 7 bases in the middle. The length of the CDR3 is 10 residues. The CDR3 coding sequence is TGCAGTGCTAGGGCGGCCGAAGCTTTCTTT. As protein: CSARAAEAFF.